This T cell receptor beta chain was documented in a study of blood T cell repertoires in COVID-19. Some clones are missing from TCRdb's copy, which holds only in-frame ones; the method was immunoSEQ multiplex PCR. The table records more than 150,000 clones, around 81% of them present only once. This clone was recorded only once. CDR3 length: 13 amino acids. Germline loops: CDR1 SNHLY, CDR2 FYNNEI. Trimming stripped 4 bases from V and 3 bases from J, with 10 bases between. This rearrangement joins TRBV2 to TRBJ2-7, with a tentative D call TRBD1 (5 bases). Sequenced material: peripheral blood. The sequence came from an elderly woman with COVID-19, enrolled during active disease. In DNA, the CDR3 is TGTGCCAGCAGTGTGGGTCAGGGCTACGAGCAGTACTTC. Encoded protein: CASSVGQGYEQYF.